Each of the 20 T cell receptor beta chains below was sequenced from the same sample in a study of cytomegalovirus exposure and HLA in healthy donors. 60 Vbeta and 13 Jbeta primers were used in PCR. Data came from immunoSEQ multiplex PCR; TCRdb stores just in-frame clones and leaves some out. The sample includes more than 100,000 clones, around 87% of them seen just once. The specimen was PBMCs. All receptors come from a woman aged 25 to 39 in good health and CMV-seronegative.

CDR3: CASSNKPGRETQYF. CDR3 DNA: TGTGCCAGCAGCAATAAGCCGGGTAGGGAGACCCAGTACTTC. The V call is TRBV7-9, the J call TRBJ2-5; unclear D gene. CDR1 and CDR2 from the germline V gene are SEHNR and FQNEAQ (reference sequence). Trimming pared 5 bases from V and 5 bases from J, leaving 15 bases between. The CDR3 has 14 residues.

The rearrangement uses TRBV2 and TRBJ2-1; 10 bases align to TRBD2. The CDR3 sequence is 15 residues long. The V gene's germline CDR1 is SNHLY and CDR2 FYNNEI. V lost 5 bases, J lost 6 bases, and 7 bases stayed unmatched. The DNA for the CDR3 is TGTGCCAGCAGTAAAAGCGGGGGGGCCGCCAATGAGCAGTTCTTC. The encoded protein is CASSKSGGAANEQFF.

The chain employs TRBV4-3 and TRBJ2-5; 9 bases are a match to TRBD2. V was pared by 4 bases and J by 1 base, with 7 bases of the junction left unmatched. Germline V gives CDR1 LGHNA, CDR2 YSLEER. This CDR3 is built from 16 residues. CDR3 sequence: CASSRVLAGIQETQYF. In DNA form, the CDR3 reads TGCGCCAGCAGCCGGGTTCTAGCGGGAATCCAAGAGACCCAGTACTTC.

The chain has TRBV27 and TRBJ1-3, with a possible D match to TRBD1 (5 bases). Trimming removed 6 bases from V and 2 bases from J, with 11 bases in between. The CDR3 loop spans 14 amino acids. Germline V gene sequence: CDR1 MNHEY, CDR2 SMNVEV (reference sequence). CDR3 protein: CASSPQGPGNTIYF. CDR3 DNA: TGTGCCAGCAGCCCCCAGGGCCCTGGAAACACCATATATTTT.

CDR3 DNA sequence: TGCGCCAGCAGCCTCGGGACTAGCGGAGGGGGAGAGACCCAGTACTTC. It translates to CASSLGTSGGGETQYF. V usage is TRBV4-1 and J usage is TRBJ2-5, with TRBD2 identical over 11 bases. CDR3 size: 16 residues. Germline CDR1 MGHRA, CDR2 YSYEKL. V was clipped by 4 bases and J by 4 bases; unmatched bases: 8.

This chain links TRBV7-2 with TRBJ2-3; 10 nucleotides line up with TRBD1. In germline, CDR1 is SGHTA, CDR2 FQGNSA. The V gene end was trimmed by 4 bases and the J gene end by 3 bases; junction bases not matched to a gene: 13. The CDR3 has 18 amino acids. This chain's CDR3 is CASSWADRGDLGTDTQYF. The CDR3 nucleotides are TGTGCCAGCAGCTGGGCGGACAGGGGGGATCTTGGTACAGATACGCAGTATTTT.

This chain links TRBV30 with TRBJ2-7, with D possibly matching TRBD2 (6 bases). V lost 2 bases and J lost 1, with 15 bases in between. CDR1 is GTSNPN, CDR2 SVGIG, per germline (reference sequence). This CDR3 has 15 residues. The CDR3 DNA follows: TGTGCCTGGAGTCCTAATAGCGGTATTTCCTACGAGCAGTACTTC. Its protein product is CAWSPNSGISYEQYF.

The chain is built from TRBV7-2 and TRBJ1-5; weak D call: TRBD1 (6 bases). Trimming shortened V by 4 bases and J by 4 bases, and 8 bases separated the two germline ends. The germline CDR1 and CDR2 sequences are SGHTA and FQGNSA. The CDR3 is made up of 13 amino acids. The DNA for the CDR3 is TGTGCCAGCAGCTCCGACAGGAATCAGCCCCAGCATTTT. Translation gives CASSSDRNQPQHF.

The chain links TRBV2 to TRBJ2-7, with 8 positions matching TRBD2. The V and J ends lost 5 bases and 3 bases, in that order; junction bases with no gene match: 9. The germline V gene encodes CDR1 SNHLY and CDR2 FYNNEI. The CDR3 loop spans 15 amino acids. CDR3 coding DNA: TGTGCCAGCAGTAAATACGGCGGGAGGTACTACGAGCAGTACTTC. It specifies CASSKYGGRYYEQYF.

With regard to this clone: A far more abundant clone sits one base away, making this likely a read error. Distinct nucleotide sequences in the sample also encode this CDR3. The chain has TRBV5-4 and TRBJ2-5; 11 positions match TRBD2. After removal of 4 bases from V and 1 base from J, the junction contained 3 bases not matched to a gene. This CDR3 is built from 15 residues. Germline lookup yields CDR1 SGHNT and CDR2 YYREEE (reference sequence). CDR3 residues: CASSHGTSGQETQYF. CDR3 DNA sequence: TGTGCCAGCAGCCATGGGACTAGCGGCCAAGAGACCCAGTACTTC.

This clone was counted a few times. This chain uses TRBV6-1 with TRBJ1-1; D is perhaps TRBD1 (6 bases). Trimming took 1 base from V and 0 from J, leaving 9 bases between them. The CDR3 spans 15 residues. Germline V gene data show CDR1 as MNHNS and CDR2 as SASEGT. CDR3 coding DNA: TGTGCCAGCAGTGAAGATCAGGGGCTGAACACTGAAGCTTTCTTT. It specifies CASSEDQGLNTEAFF.

This rearrangement joins TRBV7-2 to TRBJ1-5; D possibly corresponds to TRBD1 (5 bases). Trimming took off 6 bases at V and 3 bases at J, with 12 bases between the two ends. Per the germline V gene, CDR1 is SGHTA and CDR2 is FQGNSA. This CDR3 region has 14 residues. The CDR3 nucleotides read TGTGCCAGCAGTTTCGGGGGAAACAATCAGCCCCAGCATTTT. Translating it yields CASSFGGNNQPQHF.

This chain uses TRBV7-2 with TRBJ1-2, with D perhaps TRBD1 (5 bases). The V end was cut by 2 bases, the J end by 2 bases, with 12 bases between. The CDR3 has 15 amino acids. The germline V gene has CDR1 SGHTA and CDR2 FQGNSA. The CDR3 protein is CASSLRAGRNYGYTF. DNA for the CDR3: TGTGCCAGCAGCTTAAGGGCAGGGCGAAACTATGGCTACACCTTC.

The V gene is TRBV11-2, the J gene TRBJ2-5; 7 bases match TRBD2. Trimming took 2 bases from V and 1 from J; bases not matched to a gene: 10. Germline V gives CDR1 SGHAT, CDR2 FQNNGV. This CDR3 region has 17 residues. CDR3 sequence: CASSLSRRGLLQETQYF. Here the CDR3 DNA reads TGTGCCAGCAGCTTATCGCGGAGGGGACTACTCCAAGAGACCCAGTACTTC.

V gene TRBV28 combines with J gene TRBJ1-6, with 10 bases aligning to TRBD1. The V gene's germline CDR1 is MDHEN and CDR2 SYDVKM. After removal of 6 bases from V and 6 bases from J, the junction contained 2 bases not matched to a gene. The CDR3 has 14 residues. The CDR3 loop is CASSRTGGNSPLHF. DNA of the CDR3: TGTGCCAGCAGCCGGACAGGGGGTAATTCACCCCTCCACTTT.

The chain combines TRBV6-1 with TRBJ1-2; possibly TRBD1 for D (5 bases). CDR3 length equals 12 residues. CDR1 and CDR2 (germline): MNHNS, SASEGT. Trimming cost V 5 bases and J 4 bases, with 8 bases left between them. CDR3 sequence (DNA): TGTGCCAGCAGTATCGACAGCTATGGCTACACCTTC. It specifies CASSIDSYGYTF.

The chain carries TRBV27 and TRBJ2-5; possible D gene TRBD1, 6 bases. Per germline, CDR1 MNHEY and CDR2 SMNVEV (reference sequence). The V gene lost 4 bases and the J gene lost 4 bases, with 22 bases spanning the gap. The CDR3 contains 17 residues. CDR3 nucleotides: TGTGCCAGCAGTTCCTGGGGAAGACAGGCTGGGGGAGAGACCCAGTACTTC. It codes for CASSSWGRQAGGETQYF.

CDR3 residues: CASSFGGTNYGYTF. The CDR3 DNA reads as TGTGCCAGCAGCTTCGGCGGCACTAACTATGGCTACACCTTC. This rearrangement joins TRBV7-9 to TRBJ1-2; D is uncertain. In germline, CDR1 is SEHNR, CDR2 FQNEAQ (reference sequence). V was trimmed by 3 bases and J by 0 bases, leaving 8 bases between them. The CDR3 sequence is 14 residues long.

The rearrangement links TRBV7-6 to TRBJ1-1, with 7 nucleotides matching TRBD1. The CDR3 extends over 15 amino acids. The V gene end was trimmed by 2 bases and the J gene end by 0 bases; junction bases not matched to a gene: 3. CDR1 is SGHVS, CDR2 FNYEAQ, per germline. The CDR3 DNA is TGTGCCAGCAGCTTAACCGGGACAGTGAACACTGAAGCTTTCTTT. Its translation: CASSLTGTVNTEAFF.

V and J are TRBV28 and TRBJ2-7, with D possibly TRBD2 on 6 matching bases. V gave up 6 bases and J gave up 0 bases, with 12 bases separating them. CDR3 length equals 14 residues. Germline assignment: CDR1 MDHEN and CDR2 SYDVKM. This chain's CDR3 is CASREGSASYEQYF. As DNA, the CDR3 is TGTGCCAGCAGGGAGGGTTCGGCCTCCTACGAGCAGTACTTC.